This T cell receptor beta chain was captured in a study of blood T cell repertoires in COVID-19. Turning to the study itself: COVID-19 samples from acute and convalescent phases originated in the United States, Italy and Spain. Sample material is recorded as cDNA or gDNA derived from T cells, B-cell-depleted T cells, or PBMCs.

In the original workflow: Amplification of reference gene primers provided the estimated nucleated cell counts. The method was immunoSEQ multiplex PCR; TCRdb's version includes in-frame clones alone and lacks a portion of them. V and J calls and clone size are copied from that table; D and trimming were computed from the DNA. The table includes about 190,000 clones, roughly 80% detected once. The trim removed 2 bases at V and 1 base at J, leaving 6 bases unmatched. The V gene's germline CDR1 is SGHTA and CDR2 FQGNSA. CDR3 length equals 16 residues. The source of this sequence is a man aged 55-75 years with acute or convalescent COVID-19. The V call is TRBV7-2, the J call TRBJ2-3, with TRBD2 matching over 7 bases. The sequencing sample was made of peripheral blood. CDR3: CASSLRSSGRTDTQYF. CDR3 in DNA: TGTGCCAGCAGCTTACGATCTAGCGGACGCACAGATACGCAGTATTTT.